This T cell receptor (beta chain) appears in the sequencing data of a study of cytomegalovirus exposure and HLA in healthy donors. 13 Jbeta primers and 60 Vbeta primers were used for the PCR. The repertoire was sequenced with immunoSEQ multiplex PCR; TCRdb's copy has only in-frame clones and lacks some. The sample lists 120,000 to 150,000 clones, about 75% occurring once. Per the germline V gene, CDR1 is LNHDA and CDR2 is SQIVND (reference sequence). This CDR3 has 13 residues. Trimming shortened V by 7 bases and J by 0 bases, and 7 bases separated the two germline ends. The TCR comes from a man younger than 30 in good health and CMV-seronegative. Sequenced: PBMCs. The rearrangement uses TRBV19 and TRBJ1-3, with D hard to call. DNA of the CDR3: TGTGCCAGTAAGGAGAGCTCTGGAAACACCATATATTTT. This codes for CASKESSGNTIYF.